A selection of T cell receptor beta chains follows, all from one sample in a study of spatial heterogeneity in lung cancer. A single record per CDR3 protein comes from TCRdb applying MiXCR to the 5' RACE reads. This sample has 75,000 or so distinct CDR3 sequences, with around 7.3% found just once. Sample: PBMCs, taken at surgery. The receptors stem from a male donor with early-stage non-small cell lung cancer. Each CDR3 is given without its conserved first and last residue.

CDR3 protein,V gene
SAKGLAYEAKNIQY,TRBV20-1
ASKGTGRSSYEQY,TRBV5-1
ASSPWTASNEQF,TRBV4-1
ASSVDGYVGNEQF,TRBV9
ASSLASVSSYEQY,TRBV7-2
ASSPTSGRAGEQF,TRBV5-1
ASSPIIGLETQY,TRBV4-1
ASSFFPTSGYNEQF,TRBV5-1
ASSQAGGRDEAF,TRBV4-2
ASDGGAKNTEAF,TRBV2
ASHRDGSSYEQY,TRBV12-3/TRBV12-4
ASSPDVLELF,TRBV7-9
ASAGAGRTEAF,TRBV27
ASSLEGGNQPQH,TRBV5-1
ASSSLAASTDTQY,TRBV6-6
SARGKGNEQF,TRBV20-1
ASSHDRPGLAGEGYEQY,TRBV6-5
ASSQEEAGGPWDTQY,TRBV4-3
ASSLSLTGAGDTQY,TRBV5-1
ASGVGNTEAF,TRBV12-5
ATSDPGTDGETQY,TRBV24-1
ASSPGGARSMNTEAF,TRBV7-2
ATQGQGAGDTEAF,TRBV6-5
ASSLDHEQY,TRBV7-9
AISDSGTLYEQY,TRBV10-3
ASRVEPMNTEAF,TRBV5-1
SAGTAYSNQPQH,TRBV20-1
SVRTGQETQY,TRBV29-1
SVGTSGSIYEQY,TRBV20-1
ASIRAQRGQPQH,TRBV7-9
ASSSGPGLAGAEEQY,TRBV5-1
ASSLELVSTSNTEAF,TRBV5-1
ASRPGGADTGELF,TRBV11-3
ASSQEADSSQGINQPQH,TRBV4-2
SARGLAVGEQY,TRBV20-1
SHARAGTDTQY,TRBV29-1
SAPIKVANYGYT,TRBV20-1
ASSVGGIPNYGYT,TRBV9
ASSQDLGVKDTQY,TRBV4-1
ASSQRGVSSYNEQF,TRBV4-2
ASSQDLGTGNGYT,TRBV4-3
SASKTGDIRSLF,TRBV20-1
ASSRDRVSGANVLT,TRBV6-2/TRBV6-3
ASSNLGGAAEKLF,TRBV10-2
ASSPLGTSGTTDTQY,TRBV28
ASTSLPETYGYT,TRBV7-9
SVPPQHSYNEQF,TRBV29-1
ASSGRGYYSPLH,TRBV7-2
ASSFRGPTDEQF,TRBV5-5
ASSPISDGNTEAF,TRBV18
ASKTGHDEQY,TRBV5-1
ASSSDLSYEQY,TRBV12-3/TRBV12-4
ASSRLDMNTEAF,TRBV4-1
ASSFPREKQF,TRBV12-3/TRBV12-4
ASSPVLGAYEQY,TRBV3-1
ASSPDSFSSSYEQY,TRBV4-2
ASADLLGNEQF,TRBV18